Listed below are T cell receptor beta chains from one sample, sequenced in a study of cytomegalovirus exposure and HLA in healthy donors. Method: immunoSEQ multiplex PCR; TCRdb's copy keeps in-frame clones and lacks some. The repertoire has under 150,000 clones, around two thirds of them found once; the top ten carry 2.5% to 3%. Sequencing was done on a sample of PBMCs. Receptors originate from a human donor in good health. Both conserved end residues are part of each CDR3. Each record gives: J gene, V gene, clone size, D gene, CDR3 protein, CDR3 DNA. The D gene is left open where the match is weak. A row's size may be missing; if present it is once, few, many or a size class.

TRBJ2-5 | TRBV10-3 | NA | NA | CAIQGAGGVQETQYF | TGTGCCATCCAGGGGGCGGGGGGGGTCCAAGAGACCCAGTACTTC
TRBJ1-4 | TRBV30 | NA | NA | CAWSLMGGLNEKLFF | TGTGCCTGGAGTCTCATGGGGGGACTTAATGAAAAATTGTTTTTT
TRBJ1-6 | TRBV7-2 | NA | TRBD1 | CASSPRTGNNSPLHF | TGTGCCAGCAGCCCAAGGACAGGAAATAATTCACCCCTCCACTTT
TRBJ1-1 | TRBV6-6 | NA | NA | CAARGRDTEAFF | TGTGCCGCGAGGGGGAGAGACACTGAAGCTTTCTTT
TRBJ2-5 | TRBV9 | few | NA | CASSVELNRAETQYF | TGTGCCAGCAGCGTAGAGCTGAACAGGGCGGAGACCCAGTACTTC
TRBJ2-7 | TRBV7-8 | once | TRBD2 | CASSSPWLAESYEQYF | TGTGCCAGCAGCTCCCCTTGGCTAGCGGAATCCTACGAGCAGTACTTC
TRBJ2-2 | TRBV5-1 | NA | TRBD2 | CASSLGRGGAANTGELFF | TGCGCCAGCAGCTTGGGCCGGGGGGGGGCAGCGAACACCGGGGAGCTGTTTTTT
TRBJ2-1 | TRBV5-1 | NA | TRBD2 | CASSLPNLGTSGGGSSYNEQFF | TGCGCCAGCAGCTTGCCTAACCTCGGGACTAGCGGGGGGGGGAGCTCCTACAATGAGCAGTTCTTC
TRBJ1-6 | TRBV11-2 | NA | NA | CASSLDLGALNSPLHF | TGTGCCAGCAGCTTAGATCTTGGGGCCCTTAATTCACCCCTCCACTTT
TRBJ2-1 | TRBV15 | NA | TRBD2 | CATSTTTSGDLLYNEQFF | TGTGCCACCAGCACCACGACTAGCGGGGACTTGCTCTACAATGAGCAGTTCTTC
TRBJ2-7 | TRBV10-3 | NA | TRBD1 | CAISESTGGPTYEQYF | TGTGCCATCAGTGAATCGACAGGGGGCCCGACCTACGAGCAGTACTTC
TRBJ1-2 | TRBV7-9 | NA | NA | CASSLEAVINYGYTF | TGTGCCAGCAGCTTGGAGGCAGTCATTAACTATGGCTACACCTTC
TRBJ2-2 | TRBV5-5 | NA | NA | CASSLTGYRSGELFF | TGTGCCAGCAGCTTGACAGGGTATCGAAGCGGGGAGCTGTTTTTT
TRBJ2-3 | TRBV9 | NA | TRBD2 | CASSVAAGGNTDTQYF | TGTGCCAGCAGCGTAGCAGCGGGGGGAAACACAGATACGCAGTATTTT
TRBJ2-7 | TRBV19 | NA | TRBD1 | CASSIMGQGIDEQYF | TGTGCCAGTAGTATAATGGGACAGGGAATCGACGAGCAGTACTTC
TRBJ2-3 | TRBV5-1 | NA | TRBD2 | CASSLAGGSTDTQYF | TGCGCCAGCAGTCTTGCCGGGGGGAGCACAGATACGCAGTATTTT
TRBJ2-7 | TRBV4-3 | NA | TRBD2 | CASSPGASGTYEQYF | TGCGCCAGCAGCCCCGGGGCTAGCGGCACCTACGAGCAGTACTTC
TRBJ1-2 | TRBV27 | NA | TRBD1 | CASSSPVQGDYGYTF | TGTGCCAGCAGTTCCCCGGTACAGGGGGACTATGGCTACACCTTC
TRBJ1-2 | TRBV7-9 | few | TRBD1 | CASSSDRGYGYTF | TGTGCCAGCAGCTCAGACAGGGGCTATGGCTACACCTTC
TRBJ2-7 | TRBV6-5 | NA | TRBD1 | CASGQQGVTYEQYF | TGTGCCAGCGGACAACAGGGGGTGACCTACGAGCAGTACTTC
TRBJ1-1 | TRBV5-1 | NA | NA | CASSLAAGKGTEAFF | TGCGCCAGCAGCTTGGCGGCAGGTAAAGGCACTGAAGCTTTCTTT
TRBJ1-2 | TRBV5-6 | few | TRBD1 | CASSLRRGRNYGYTF | TGTGCCAGCAGCTTGAGAAGGGGGCGTAACTATGGCTACACCTTC
TRBJ1-1 | TRBV7-7 | NA | NA | CASSLWPGDTLNTEAFF | TGTGCCAGCAGCTTATGGCCAGGGGACACTTTGAACACTGAAGCTTTCTTT
TRBJ2-1 | TRBV4-3 | few | TRBD1 | CASSRDRGRLYHEQFF | TGCGCCAGCAGCAGGGACAGGGGGCGCTTATATCATGAGCAGTTCTTC
TRBJ1-6 | TRBV7-6 | NA | TRBD1 | CASSRGQENNSPLHF | TGTGCCAGCAGCCGTGGACAGGAAAATAATTCACCCCTCCACTTT
TRBJ2-3 | TRBV4-2 | few | NA | CASSQDLGPGASTDTQYF | TGTGCCAGCAGCCAAGATCTGGGTCCGGGAGCGAGCACAGATACGCAGTATTTT
TRBJ2-5 | TRBV25-1 | NA | TRBD2 | CASSVLAGYQETQYF | TGTGCCAGCAGTGTACTAGCGGGGTACCAAGAGACCCAGTACTTC
TRBJ2-3 | TRBV6-5 | NA | NA | CASSSWGVGSTDTQYF | TGTGCCAGCAGTTCTTGGGGGGTCGGAAGCACAGATACGCAGTATTTT
TRBJ2-2 | TRBV19 | NA | TRBD2 | CASSVGLAVPTGELFF | TGTGCCAGTAGTGTCGGACTAGCGGTTCCCACCGGGGAGCTGTTTTTT
TRBJ2-4 | TRBV30 | NA | NA | CAWDIGGGKNIQYF | TGTGCCTGGGATATAGGGGGAGGGAAAAACATTCAGTACTTC
TRBJ1-2 | TRBV5-5 | NA | TRBD1 | CASSLLGQGAAGYTF | TGTGCCAGCAGCTTACTGGGACAGGGGGCGGCTGGCTACACCTTC
TRBJ1-4 | TRBV6-5 | NA | NA | CASSRNQEKLFF | TGTGCCAGCAGTCGAAACCAGGAAAAACTGTTTTTT
TRBJ2-1 | TRBV7-3 | NA | TRBD2 | CASSLDGGSSYNEQFF | TGTGCCAGCAGCTTAGACGGGGGGAGCTCCTACAATGAGCAGTTCTTC
TRBJ2-2 | TRBV14 | few | TRBD1 | CASSQAGGNTGELFF | TGTGCCAGCAGCCAAGCAGGGGGCAACACCGGGGAGCTGTTTTTT
TRBJ2-7 | TRBV25-1 | NA | NA | CASTPEGLPYEQYF | TGTGCCAGCACCCCCGAGGGCCTGCCCTACGAGCAGTACTTC
TRBJ1-1 | TRBV29-1 | NA | NA | CSADRTNTEAFF | TGCAGCGCTGACCGGACAAACACTGAAGCTTTCTTT
TRBJ2-5 | TRBV14 | once | TRBD2 | CASSQGPSGQETQYF | TGTGCCAGCAGCCAAGGGCCTAGCGGTCAAGAGACCCAGTACTTC
TRBJ1-6 | TRBV5-6 | NA | NA | CASSFPNNSPLHF | TGTGCCAGCAGCTTCCCCAATAATTCACCCCTCCACTTT
TRBJ1-2 | TRBV4-3 | once | NA | CASSQEWQASGYTF | TGCGCCAGCAGCCAAGAATGGCAGGCCTCTGGCTACACCTTC
TRBJ2-2 | TRBV12-5 | NA | NA | CASGLGGGAELFF | TGTGCTAGTGGTTTGGGCGGGGGCGCGGAGCTGTTTTTT
TRBJ1-2 | TRBV7-2 | NA | NA | CASSLVQGGGYGYTF | TGTGCCAGCAGCTTAGTACAGGGCGGGGGCTATGGCTACACCTTC
TRBJ2-1 | TRBV7-2 | NA | TRBD1 | CASSPTGMNEQFF | TGTGCCAGCAGCCCGACAGGGATGAATGAGCAGTTCTTC
TRBJ2-3 | TRBV27 | few | TRBD2 | CASSLGFAGAGDTQYF | TGTGCCAGCAGTTTAGGCTTTGCGGGAGCGGGCGATACGCAGTATTTT
TRBJ2-2 | TRBV2 | NA | TRBD1 | CASSEGQGLMGNTGELFF | TGTGCCAGCAGTGAAGGACAGGGGTTAATGGGGAATACCGGGGAGCTGTTTTTT
TRBJ2-2 | TRBV5-1 | NA | NA | CASSLVMGATGELFF | TGCGCCAGCAGCTTGGTGATGGGGGCTACCGGGGAGCTGTTTTTT
TRBJ1-1 | TRBV19 | NA | TRBD1 | CASSPQDRENTEAFF | TGTGCCAGTAGTCCTCAAGACAGGGAGAACACTGAAGCTTTCTTT
TRBJ1-1 | TRBV25-1 | few | NA | CASSRAGSEAFF | TGTGCCAGCAGCCGGGCGGGGTCTGAAGCTTTCTTT
TRBJ1-2 | TRBV29-1 | NA | NA | CSTTTDYGYTF | TGCAGCACTACTACGGACTATGGCTACACCTTC
TRBJ1-6 | TRBV7-2 | NA | NA | CASSFDSFNSPLHF | TGTGCCAGCAGCTTCGACAGTTTTAATTCACCCCTCCACTTT
TRBJ2-1 | TRBV7-9 | NA | NA | CASSPEMVLGSSYNEQFF | TGTGCCAGCAGCCCGGAAATGGTCCTGGGGAGCTCCTACAATGAGCAGTTCTTC
TRBJ1-3 | TRBV6-5 | NA | TRBD1 | CASSFRQGPSGNTIYF | TGTGCCAGCAGTTTTAGACAGGGCCCCTCTGGAAACACCATATATTTT
TRBJ2-5 | TRBV7-8 | NA | NA | CASSFAGAETQYF | TGTGCCAGCAGCTTTGCAGGGGCAGAGACCCAGTACTTC
TRBJ1-5 | TRBV28 | few | NA | CASSLSSGAGVNQPQHF | TGTGCCAGCAGTTTATCATCCGGGGCAGGGGTAAATCAGCCCCAGCATTTT
TRBJ2-3 | TRBV7-9 | NA | TRBD2 | CASSDLAGRTDTQYF | TGTGCCAGCAGCGATCTAGCGGGACGCACAGATACGCAGTATTTT
TRBJ2-2 | TRBV27 | NA | NA | CASSPIDTGKSGELFF | TGTGCCAGCAGTCCAATAGATACAGGGAAATCCGGGGAGCTGTTTTTT
TRBJ1-5 | TRBV6-5 | NA | NA | CASSRSRNQPQHF | TGTGCCAGCAGCAGGTCCCGCAATCAGCCCCAGCATTTT
TRBJ2-1 | TRBV7-9 | NA | TRBD1 | CASSSFVRQGDHNEQFF | TGTGCCAGCAGCTCGTTCGTGAGACAGGGAGACCACAATGAGCAGTTCTTC
TRBJ2-7 | TRBV5-4 | NA | NA | CASSKEGVRAYEQYF | TGTGCCAGCAGCAAGGAGGGTGTCAGAGCCTACGAGCAGTACTTC